This TCR beta chain is drawn from a study of T cells in localized non-small cell lung cancer. Overall study results and limits: In adjacent lung appeared a median around 56 of the top 100 tumor clones.

Germline V gene sequence: CDR1 SGHVS, CDR2 FQNEAQ. The trim removed 5 bases at V and 2 bases at J, leaving 9 bases unmatched. This CDR3 contains 16 residues. Sequencing was performed with immunoSEQ multiplex PCR; in TCRdb, only in-frame clones are kept and a portion is missing. Seen here are tens of thousands of clones, 75% to 90% observed once, and the top ten hold 1.5% to 2%. On this clone: Its antigen is still unknown.

This receptor was identified in a woman aged 35-70 years with stage I lung adenocarcinoma. The material sequenced was peripheral blood, taken before any cancer treatment. The V and J genes are TRBV7-8 and TRBJ1-1, with 9 bases that match TRBD1. The CDR3 nucleotides read TGTGCCAGCAGCCCTCTTCGGGGACAGGGAAACACTGAAGCTTTCTTT. Amino acids: CASSPLRGQGNTEAFF. The variable domain in full, with the rest retrieved from reference TRBV7-8 and TRBJ1-1, is GAGVSQSPRYKVAKRGQDVALRCDPISGHVSLFWYQQALGQGPEFLTYFQNEAQLDKSGLPSDRFFAERPEGSVSTLKIQRTQQEDSAVYLCASSPLRGQGNTEAFFGQGTRLTVV.